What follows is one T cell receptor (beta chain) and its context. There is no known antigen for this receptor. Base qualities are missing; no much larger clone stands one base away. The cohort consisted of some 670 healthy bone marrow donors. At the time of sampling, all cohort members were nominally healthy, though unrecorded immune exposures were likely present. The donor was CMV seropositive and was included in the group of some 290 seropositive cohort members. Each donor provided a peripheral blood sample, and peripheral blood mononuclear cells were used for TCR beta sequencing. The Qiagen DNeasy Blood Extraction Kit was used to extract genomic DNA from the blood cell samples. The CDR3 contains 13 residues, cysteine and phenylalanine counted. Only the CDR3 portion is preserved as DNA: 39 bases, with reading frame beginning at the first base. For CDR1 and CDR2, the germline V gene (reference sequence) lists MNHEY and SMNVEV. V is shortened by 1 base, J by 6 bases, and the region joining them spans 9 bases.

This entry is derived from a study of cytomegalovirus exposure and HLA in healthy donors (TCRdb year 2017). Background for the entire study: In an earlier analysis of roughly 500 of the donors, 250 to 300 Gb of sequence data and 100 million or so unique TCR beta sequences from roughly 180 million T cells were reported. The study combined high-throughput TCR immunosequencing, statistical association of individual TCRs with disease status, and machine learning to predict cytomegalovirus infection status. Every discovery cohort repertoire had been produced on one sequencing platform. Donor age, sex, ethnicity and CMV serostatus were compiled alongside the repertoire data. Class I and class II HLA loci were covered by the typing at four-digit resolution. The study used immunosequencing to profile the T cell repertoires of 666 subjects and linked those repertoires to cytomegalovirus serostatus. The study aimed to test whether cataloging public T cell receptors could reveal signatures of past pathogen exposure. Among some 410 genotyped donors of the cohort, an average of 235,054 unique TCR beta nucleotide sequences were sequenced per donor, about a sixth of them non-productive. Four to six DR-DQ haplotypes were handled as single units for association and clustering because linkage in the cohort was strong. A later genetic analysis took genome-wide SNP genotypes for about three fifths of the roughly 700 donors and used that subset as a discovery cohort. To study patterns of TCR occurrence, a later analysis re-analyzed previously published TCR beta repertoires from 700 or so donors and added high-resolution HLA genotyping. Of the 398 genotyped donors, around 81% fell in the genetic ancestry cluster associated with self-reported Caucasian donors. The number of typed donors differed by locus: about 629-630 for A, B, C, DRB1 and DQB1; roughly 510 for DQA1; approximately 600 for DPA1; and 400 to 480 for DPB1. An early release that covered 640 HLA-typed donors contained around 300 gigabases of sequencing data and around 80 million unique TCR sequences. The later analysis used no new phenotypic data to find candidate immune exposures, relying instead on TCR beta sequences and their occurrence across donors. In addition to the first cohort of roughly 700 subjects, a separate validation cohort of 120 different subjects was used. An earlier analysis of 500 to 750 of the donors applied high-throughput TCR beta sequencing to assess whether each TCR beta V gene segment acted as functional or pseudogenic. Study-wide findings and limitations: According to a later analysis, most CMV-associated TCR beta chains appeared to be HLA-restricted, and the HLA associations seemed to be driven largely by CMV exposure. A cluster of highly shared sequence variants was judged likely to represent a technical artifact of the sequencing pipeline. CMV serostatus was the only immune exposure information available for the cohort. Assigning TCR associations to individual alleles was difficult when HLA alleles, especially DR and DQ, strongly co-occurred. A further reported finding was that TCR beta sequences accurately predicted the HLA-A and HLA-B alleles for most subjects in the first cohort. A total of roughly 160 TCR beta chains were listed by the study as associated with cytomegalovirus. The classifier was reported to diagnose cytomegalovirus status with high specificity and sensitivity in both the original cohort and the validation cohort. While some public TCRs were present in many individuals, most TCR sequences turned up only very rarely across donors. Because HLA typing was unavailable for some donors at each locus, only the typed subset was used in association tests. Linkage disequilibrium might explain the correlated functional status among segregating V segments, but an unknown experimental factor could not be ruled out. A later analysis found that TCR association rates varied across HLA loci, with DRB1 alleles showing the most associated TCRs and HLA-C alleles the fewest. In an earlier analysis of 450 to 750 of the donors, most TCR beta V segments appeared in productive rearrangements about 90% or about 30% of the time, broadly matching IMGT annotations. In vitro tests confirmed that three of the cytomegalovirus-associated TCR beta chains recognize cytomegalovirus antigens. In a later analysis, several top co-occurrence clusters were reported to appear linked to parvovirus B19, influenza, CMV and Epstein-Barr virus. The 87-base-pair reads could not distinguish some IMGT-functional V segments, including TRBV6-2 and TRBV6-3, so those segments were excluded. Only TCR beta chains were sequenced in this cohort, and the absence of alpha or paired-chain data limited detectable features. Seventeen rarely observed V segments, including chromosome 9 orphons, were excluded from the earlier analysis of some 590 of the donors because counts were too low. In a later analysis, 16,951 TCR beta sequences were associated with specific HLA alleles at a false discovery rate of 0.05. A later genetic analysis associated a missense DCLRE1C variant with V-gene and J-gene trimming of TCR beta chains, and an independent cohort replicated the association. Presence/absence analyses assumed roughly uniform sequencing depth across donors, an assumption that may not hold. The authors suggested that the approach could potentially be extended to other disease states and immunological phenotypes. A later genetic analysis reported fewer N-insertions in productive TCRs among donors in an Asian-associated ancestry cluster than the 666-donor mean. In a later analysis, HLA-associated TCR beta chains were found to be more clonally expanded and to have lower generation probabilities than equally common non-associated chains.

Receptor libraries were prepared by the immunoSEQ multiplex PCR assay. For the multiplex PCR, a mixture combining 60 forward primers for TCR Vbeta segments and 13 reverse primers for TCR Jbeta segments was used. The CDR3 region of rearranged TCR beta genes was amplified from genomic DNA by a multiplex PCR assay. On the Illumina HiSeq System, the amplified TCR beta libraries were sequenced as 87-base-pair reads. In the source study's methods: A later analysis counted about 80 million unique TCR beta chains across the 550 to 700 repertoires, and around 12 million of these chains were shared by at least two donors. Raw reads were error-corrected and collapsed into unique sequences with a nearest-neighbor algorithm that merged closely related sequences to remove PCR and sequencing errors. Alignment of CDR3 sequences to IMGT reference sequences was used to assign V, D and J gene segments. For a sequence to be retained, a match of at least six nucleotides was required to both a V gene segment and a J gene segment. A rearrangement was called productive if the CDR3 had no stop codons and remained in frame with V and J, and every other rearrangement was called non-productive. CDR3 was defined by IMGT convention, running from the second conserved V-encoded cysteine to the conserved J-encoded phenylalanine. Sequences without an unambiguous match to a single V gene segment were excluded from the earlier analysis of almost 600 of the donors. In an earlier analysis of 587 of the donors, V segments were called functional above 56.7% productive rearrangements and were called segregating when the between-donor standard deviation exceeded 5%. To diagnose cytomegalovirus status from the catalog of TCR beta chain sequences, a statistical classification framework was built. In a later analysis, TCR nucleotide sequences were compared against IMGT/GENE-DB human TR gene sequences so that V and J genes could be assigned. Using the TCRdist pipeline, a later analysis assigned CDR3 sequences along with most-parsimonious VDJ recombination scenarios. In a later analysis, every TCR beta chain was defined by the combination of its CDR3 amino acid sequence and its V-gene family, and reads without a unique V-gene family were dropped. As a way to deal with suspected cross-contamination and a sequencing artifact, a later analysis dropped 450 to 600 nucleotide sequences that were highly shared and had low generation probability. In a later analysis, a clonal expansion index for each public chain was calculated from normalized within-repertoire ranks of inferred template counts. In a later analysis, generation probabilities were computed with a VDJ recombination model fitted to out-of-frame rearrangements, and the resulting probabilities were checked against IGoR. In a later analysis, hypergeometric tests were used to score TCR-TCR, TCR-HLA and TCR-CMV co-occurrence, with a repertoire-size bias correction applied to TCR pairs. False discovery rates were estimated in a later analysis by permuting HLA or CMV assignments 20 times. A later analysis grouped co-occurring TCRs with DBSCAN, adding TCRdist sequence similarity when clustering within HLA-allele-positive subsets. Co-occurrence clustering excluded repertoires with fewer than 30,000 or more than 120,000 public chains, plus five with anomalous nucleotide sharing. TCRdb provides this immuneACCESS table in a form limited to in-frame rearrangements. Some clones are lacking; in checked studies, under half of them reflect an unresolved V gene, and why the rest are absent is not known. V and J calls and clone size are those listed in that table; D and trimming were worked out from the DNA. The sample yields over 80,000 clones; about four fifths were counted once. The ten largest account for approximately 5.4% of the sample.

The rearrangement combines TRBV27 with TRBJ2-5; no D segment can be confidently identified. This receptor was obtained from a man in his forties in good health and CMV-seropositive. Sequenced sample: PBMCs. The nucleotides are TGTGCCAGCAGTTTATTGGTTGGGCAGACCCAGTACTTC. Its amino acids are CASSLLVGQTQYF.